This T cell receptor (beta chain) was identified during a study of technical replicates of blood from a handful of donors. V shed 6 bases and J 2 bases; nucleotides not matched to a gene: 4. This CDR3 has 14 residues. Germline V lookup: CDR1 KGHSH, CDR2 LQKENI. Assay: immunoSEQ multiplex PCR; the TCRdb copy retains only in-frame clones and omits some. This sample has just over 95,000 clones, with approximately 94% found just once. The sequence was obtained from a human donor in good health. Sequencing was carried out using T cells isolated from PBMCs. This chain joins TRBV18 and TRBJ2-5; TRBD2 matches 9 bases. CDR3 residues: CASSPTSGQETQYF. The DNA for the CDR3 is TGTGCCAGCTCGCCCACTAGCGGGCAAGAGACCCAGTACTTC.